The source of this TCR beta chain is a study of T-cell memory formation after mild COVID-19. Study summary: Largely, the TCR clusters proved donor specific.

This clonotype was found many times. Its antigen remains unknown. The V segment lost 3 bases and the J segment 4 bases; nucleotides outside the gene matches: 7. The germline V gene has CDR1 DFQATT and CDR2 SNEGSKA (reference sequence). This CDR3 is built from 14 residues. Using its own MiXCR run on the 5' RACE reads, TCRdb lists one record per CDR3 protein. The repertoire holds about 470,000 distinct CDR3 sequences, with roughly 25% as singletons. Study-level results: From day 15 to 85, contracting clones were balanced between CD4 and CD8, whereas later expanders leaned toward CD4+. Prior to infection, memory already included some responding clones, suggesting cross-reactive memory joined. Second-wave clones with a day 37 peak had unconfirmed SARS-CoV-2 specificity.

This rearrangement joins TRBV20-1 to TRBJ2-5, with 8 bases aligning to TRBD1. Sample: PBMCs or a T cell subset sorted from them (not recorded which). The TCR was taken from an adult woman who had mild COVID-19 (a few samples of this study predate the infection). Cell type and time point are not known. The CDR3 sequence: CSARTGEVRETQYF. The DNA for the CDR3 is TGCAGTGCTAGGACAGGGGAGGTGCGAGAGACCCAGTACTTC.